This TCR beta chain appears in the sequencing data of a study of shared clonotypes between healthy human individuals. In the CD4+ fraction, cells were divided into CD45RA+ naive and CD45RA-negative memory subsets. A note on this clone: The antigen remains unidentified.

Findings and caveats of the study: Sorted-subset sequencing, rarefaction showed, was incomplete despite large depth.

This table comes from immunoSEQ multiplex PCR, and its TCRdb copy is limited to in-frame clones, with some not included. Here the sample spans hundreds of thousands of clones, almost 97% being singletons. In germline, CDR1 is MGHRA, CDR2 YSYEKL. Trimming took off 2 bases at V and 8 bases at J, with 16 bases between the two ends. This CDR3 has 15 residues. V and J are TRBV4-1 and TRBJ1-5; possible D gene TRBD1, 6 bases. The specimen was naive CD4+ T cells sorted from blood. This sample's subset: CD45RA+ positively selected. The sequence came from a woman between 25 and 40 years old in good health. The CDR3 spells CASSQTGTPTEPQHF. The DNA of the CDR3 is TGCGCCAGCAGCCAAACCGGGACACCGACCGAGCCCCAGCATTTT.